These 21 T cell receptor beta chains were sequenced from one sample in a study of OX40 agonist ivuxolimab in advanced cancers. Clones were sequenced by immunoSEQ multiplex PCR, and TCRdb holds only the in-frame ones, with some missing. Of roughly 100,000 clones listed, about 86% are singletons. Here the sequenced sample was CD4+ or CD8+ T cells sorted from blood, taken in a trial of the OX40 agonist ivuxolimab. The source is an adult with an advanced solid tumor such as melanoma, head and neck, liver or kidney cancer.

CDR3 loop: CASSIVSGGSSNQPQHF. As DNA, the CDR3 is TGTGCCAGTAGTATAGTCTCTGGGGGCTCTAGCAATCAGCCCCAGCATTTT. The rearrangement links TRBV19 to TRBJ1-5; a possible D gene is TRBD1 (6 bases). The length of the CDR3 is 17 residues. Trimming shortened V by 1 base and J by 0 bases, and 13 bases separated the two germline ends. Germline CDR1 and CDR2: LNHDA and SQIVND (reference sequence).

CDR3 nucleotides: TGCGCCAGCAGCTTGACGACGTGGGGGGACGAGCAGTACTTC. This codes for CASSLTTWGDEQYF. The rearrangement uses TRBV5-1 and TRBJ2-7; a possible D gene is TRBD2 (6 bases). V dropped 1 base and J dropped 5 bases, with 13 bases sitting between them. In germline, CDR1 is SGHRS, CDR2 YFSETQ. CDR3 size: 14 residues. Full variable domain (rest looked up from reference TRBV5-1 and TRBJ2-7): KAGVTQTPRYLIKTRGQQVTLSCSPISGHRSVSWYQQTPGQGLQFLFEYFSETQRNKGNFPGRFSGRQFSNSRSEMNVSTLELGDSALYLCASSLTTWGDEQYFGPGTRLTVT.

The chain combines TRBV11-2 with TRBJ1-4; tentative D call: TRBD1 (5 bases). Trimming shortened V by 3 bases and J by 5 bases, and 13 bases separated the two germline ends. Looked up from germline, CDR1 is SGHAT and CDR2 is FQNNGV. This CDR3 contains 15 residues. Here the CDR3 DNA reads TGTGCCAGCAGCTTTACGCGGACAAGAAATGAAAAACTGTTTTTT. This gives the protein CASSFTRTRNEKLFF. Looking up the rest from reference TRBV11-2 and TRBJ1-4 gives the full variable domain: EAGVAQSPRYKIIEKRQSVAFWCNPISGHATLYWYQQILGQGPKLLIQFQNNGVVDDSQLPKDRFSAERLKGVDSTLKIQPAKLEDSAVYLCASSFTRTRNEKLFFGSGTQLSVL.

The chain carries TRBV29-1 and TRBJ2-3, with 8 bases fitting TRBD1. V was clipped by 6 bases and J by 6 bases; unmatched bases: 5. Germline V gives CDR1 SQVTM, CDR2 ANQGSEA. The CDR3 runs 12 residues. The chain's CDR3 is CSVPGQGDTQYF. DNA of the CDR3: TGCAGCGTCCCTGGACAGGGTGATACGCAGTATTTT.

The V and J genes are TRBV19 and TRBJ2-3; 12 bases are a match to TRBD1. The CDR3 sequence is 13 residues long. Germline-derived CDR1 and CDR2 are LNHDA and SQIVND (reference sequence). The V and J ends lost 9 bases and 7 bases, in that order; junction bases with no gene match: 5. CDR3 amino acids: CASRDRGRNTQYF. CDR3 DNA sequence: TGTGCCAGCCGGGACAGGGGGCGGAATACGCAGTATTTT.

This clone is medium-sized in the sample. This rearrangement joins TRBV2 to TRBJ1-1; TRBD1 is a possible D gene (6 bases). Between the trimmed V and J ends, which lost 8 bases and 4 bases, there was a span of 14 bases. This CDR3 is built from 13 residues. The germline gives CDR1 SNHLY, CDR2 FYNNEI. In DNA, the CDR3 is TGTGCCAGCTGCCCACAGGGAAGCACTGAAGCTTTCTTT. Its translation: CASCPQGSTEAFF.

V usage is TRBV5-4 and J usage is TRBJ2-6, with D hard to call. The CDR3 is 16 residues long. Germline assignment: CDR1 SGHNT and CDR2 YYREEE (reference sequence). As DNA, the CDR3 is TGTGCTACGGCCAGGCCCAGCCCCTCTGGGGCCAACGTCCTGACTTTC. Translating gives CATARPSPSGANVLTF.

This clone was detected once. This CDR3 reads CASSEDRSSYEQYF. The CDR3 nucleotides are TGTGCCAGCAGTGAGGACCGATCCTCCTACGAGCAGTACTTC. The chain links TRBV2 to TRBJ2-7; D is unresolved. CDR1 and CDR2 (germline): SNHLY, FYNNEI. The CDR3 covers 14 residues. The germline V and J ends were trimmed by 3 bases and 0 bases, with 9 bases remaining between them.

The J gene is TRBJ2-2, the V gene TRBV7-3, with D perhaps TRBD1 (6 bases). Germline V gene data show CDR1 as SGHTA and CDR2 as FQGTGA. The length of the CDR3 is 18 residues. V was cut by 1 base and J by 2 bases, with 17 bases left in between. CDR3 residues: CASSLKNLETGNTGELFF. The CDR3 nucleotides are TGTGCCAGCAGCTTAAAGAATCTAGAGACAGGAAACACCGGGGAGCTGTTTTTT.

This chain links TRBV11-2 with TRBJ2-3; 9 bases fit TRBD2. Trimming took 1 base from V and 8 from J; bases not matched to a gene: 4. The CDR3 spans 14 residues. Germline loops: CDR1 SGHAT, CDR2 FQNNGV. The CDR3 DNA follows: TGTGCCAGCAGCTTAGCGGGTAGCGGGGGTACGCAGTATTTT. It translates to CASSLAGSGGTQYF.

The V and J genes are TRBV9 and TRBJ2-3, with 12 bases matching TRBD2. J lost 6 bases, V lost 0 bases, and 11 bases had no gene match. The CDR3 consists of 18 residues. Per germline, CDR1 SGDLS and CDR2 YYNGEE. The CDR3 DNA sequence: TGTGCCAGCAGCGTAGCTACGACTAGCGGGGGCTGGGGCGATACGCAGTATTTT. Translating gives CASSVATTSGGWGDTQYF.

This sequence joins TRBV7-2 and TRBJ2-1, with D possibly TRBD2 on 6 matching bases. This CDR3 has 14 amino acids. Germline V gene lookup returns CDR1 SGHTA and CDR2 FQGNSA. The V gene lost 1 base and the J gene lost 6 bases, with 10 bases spanning the gap. Here the CDR3 DNA reads TGTGCCAGCAGCTTAGACGGGAGTGGCAATGAGCAGTTCTTC. It translates to CASSLDGSGNEQFF.

The V and J genes are TRBV7-9 and TRBJ1-5; 7 nucleotides agree with TRBD1. After removal of 3 bases from V and 1 base from J, the junction contained 9 bases not matched to a gene. Per germline, CDR1 SEHNR and CDR2 FQNEAQ (reference sequence). This CDR3 is built from 17 residues. The CDR3 bases are TGTGCCAGCAGCTTTGGAAGGGGGCGGACCAGCAATCAGCCCCAGCATTTT. Encoded protein: CASSFGRGRTSNQPQHF.

This CDR3 is CASSQSGGVETQYF. Written as DNA, the CDR3 is TGTGCCAGCAGCCAATCCGGGGGGGTGGAGACCCAGTACTTC. This chain connects TRBV7-3 to TRBJ2-5; 8 bases fit TRBD2. CDR3 length equals 14 residues. J lost 5 bases, V lost 5 bases, and 7 bases had no gene match. The germline V gene encodes CDR1 SGHTA and CDR2 FQGTGA.

The chain has TRBV6-1 and TRBJ2-1; TRBD1 or TRBD2 may be the D gene (5 bases each). CDR1 is MNHNS, CDR2 SASEGT, per germline. Trimming left V 7 bases short and J 8 bases short, with 15 bases between. CDR3 length: 13 residues. The CDR3 protein is CASKGWGRDEQFF. The DNA for the CDR3 is TGTGCCAGCAAAGGTTGGGGGAGAGATGAGCAGTTCTTC.

The rearrangement joins TRBV5-5 to TRBJ2-3, with no clear D. Trimming left V 0 bases short and J 9 bases short, with 8 bases between. Germline V gives CDR1 SGHKS, CDR2 YYEKEE (reference sequence). The CDR3 contains 12 residues. As DNA, the CDR3 is TGTGCCAGCAGCTTGGAGAGCAGGACGCAGTATTTT. It yields the protein CASSLESRTQYF.

The rearrangement uses TRBV7-9 and TRBJ1-1, with D perhaps TRBD1 (6 bases). This CDR3 is built from 16 residues. Trimming took off 4 bases at V and 1 base at J, with 16 bases between the two ends. Germline assignment: CDR1 SEHNR and CDR2 FQNEAQ (reference sequence). The CDR3 loop reads CASSSDGTIGNTEAFF. DNA of the CDR3: TGTGCCAGCAGCTCAGACGGGACAATAGGGAACACTGAAGCTTTCTTT.

J is TRBJ2-5 and V is TRBV18; 8 nucleotides agree with TRBD2. V shed 3 bases and J 5 bases; nucleotides not matched to a gene: 8. Germline CDR1 KGHSH, CDR2 LQKENI. This CDR3 has 15 amino acids. The CDR3 sequence is CASSPPGGGSETQYF. DNA of the CDR3: TGTGCCAGCTCACCGCCCGGCGGGGGGTCGGAGACCCAGTACTTC.

This sequence joins TRBV12-5 and TRBJ2-2, with 7 bases identical to TRBD1. V was clipped by 6 bases and J by 2 bases; unmatched bases: 6. CDR1 and CDR2 from the germline V gene are LGHNT and FRNRAP. The CDR3 is 15 residues long. The DNA of the CDR3 is TGTGCTAGTGGCTCCGGGACAGCCAACACCGGGGAGCTGTTTTTT. As protein: CASGSGTANTGELFF.

The chain links TRBV19 to TRBJ2-5; a possible D gene is TRBD1 (6 bases). Germline V gene sequence: CDR1 LNHDA, CDR2 SQIVND (reference sequence). This CDR3 is built from 14 residues. V was shortened by 1 base and J by 1 base, with 7 bases between the two germline ends. CDR3 amino acids: CASSIGTVQETQYF. The CDR3 bases are TGTGCCAGTAGTATAGGGACAGTCCAAGAGACCCAGTACTTC.

This sequence joins TRBV6-5 and TRBJ2-5; 10 nucleotides match TRBD2. The J call is in doubt because the DNA end fits TRBJ2-7 better. This CDR3 is 14 amino acids long. Per germline, CDR1 MNHEY and CDR2 SVGAGI. CDR3 coding DNA: TGTGCCAGCACTAGGACTAGCGGCACCTACGAGCAGTACTTC. Translated, it gives CASTRTSGTYEQYF.